These 26 T cell receptor beta chains share one sample of origin, sequenced in a study of Graves' ophthalmopathy and Graves' hyperthyroidism. As the template, RNA transcripts were used to amplify TCR beta CDR3 regions. Investigators did first-round RT-PCR with HTBI primers, then second-round multiplex PCR. TCRdb re-analysed the multiplex PCR reads in MiXCR, keeping a single row per CDR3 protein. Of roughly 300,000 distinct CDR3 sequences in the sample, roughly a sixth were seen once. The sequenced sample was peripheral blood. The receptors shown here come from an adult man with Graves' ophthalmopathy.

This clonotype was observed at least ten times. The rearrangement joins TRBV19 to TRBJ1-1; D unclear. Deletions cut 1 base from V and 2 bases from J, with 8 bases between. Germline loops: CDR1 LNHDA, CDR2 SQIVND (reference sequence). This CDR3 has 14 residues. The CDR3 is CASSIVVTNTEAFF. DNA of the CDR3: TGTGCCAGTAGTATAGTTGTCACTAACACTGAAGCTTTCTTT.

This chain uses TRBV20-1 with TRBJ2-5; possibly TRBD2 for D (6 bases). V was shortened by 3 bases and J by 1 base, with 18 bases between the two germline ends. Germline-derived CDR1 and CDR2 are DFQATT and SNEGSKA (reference sequence). The CDR3 totals 16 residues. CDR3 DNA: TGCAGTGCTAGTTTACCGGGACTTACAACCCAAGAGACCCAGTACTTC. It is translated as CSASLPGLTTQETQYF.

This clonotype was observed many times. This chain links TRBV6-1 with TRBJ1-6, with 7 bases identical to TRBD1. After removal of 4 bases from V and 9 bases from J, the junction contained 3 bases not matched to a gene. The CDR3 runs to 13 residues. Per the germline V gene, CDR1 is MNHNS and CDR2 is SASEGT. Written as DNA, the CDR3 is TGTGCCAGCAGTGCCCAGGGGGTTTCACCCCTCCACTTT. Translation: CASSAQGVSPLHF.

This clonotype was seen many times. V usage is TRBV7-2 and J usage is TRBJ1-2; possibly TRBD1 for D (5 bases). The CDR3 loop spans 14 amino acids. The germline CDR1 and CDR2 sequences are SGHTA and FQGNSA. Between the trimmed V and J ends, which lost 7 bases and 7 bases, there was a span of 19 bases. CDR3 loop: CASNPRANGGGYTF. CDR3 nucleotides: TGTGCCAGCAATCCCCGGGCCAATGGGGGTGGCTACACCTTC. The full variable domain, with the rest looked up from reference TRBV7-2 and TRBJ1-2, is GAGVSQSPSNKVTEKGKDVELRCDPISGHTALYWYRQSLGQGLEFLIYFQGNSAPDKSGLPSDRFSAERTGGSVSTLTIQRTQQEDSAVYLCASNPRANGGGYTFGSGTRLTVV.

This clonotype was seen many times. The chain is built from TRBV20-1 and TRBJ1-1, with D possibly TRBD1 on 6 matching bases. V lost 0 bases to trimming and J lost 5 bases, with 16 bases between them. Germline CDR1 DFQATT, CDR2 SNEGSKA (reference sequence). The CDR3 runs 15 residues. CDR3 residues: CSARDSGQPSTEAFF. CDR3 coding DNA: TGCAGTGCTAGAGACTCCGGACAGCCCTCTACTGAAGCTTTCTTT.

This clonotype occurred many times. The chain recombines TRBV11-3 with TRBJ2-2; D is unclear. V dropped 2 bases and J dropped 3 bases, with 10 bases sitting between them. Germline CDR1 reads SGHNT; CDR2 reads YENEEA. The CDR3 extends over 15 amino acids. The CDR3 loop reads CASSLSPTDTGELFF. The CDR3 region has the DNA TGTGCCAGCAGCTTATCCCCGACGGACACCGGGGAGCTGTTTTTT.

This clonotype appeared a few times. One junction end does not reproduce the germline sequence, and a read error may be involved. The J gene is TRBJ1-5, the V gene TRBV12-3 or TRBV12-4; D perhaps matches TRBD1 (6 bases). The length of the CDR3 is 14 residues. The CDR3 region has the DNA TGTGCCAGCAGTTTAACGCGGGTGTGGGGGCCCCAGCTTTTT. Translated, it gives CASSLTRVWGPQLF.

This clonotype showed up many times. The rearrangement links TRBV3-1 to TRBJ2-4, with D perhaps TRBD1 (5 bases). The CDR3 totals 15 residues. Trimming shortened V by 2 bases and J by 2 bases, and 10 bases separated the two germline ends. The germline V gene encodes CDR1 LGHDT and CDR2 YNNKEL (reference sequence). This CDR3 is CASSQQGVTKNIQYF. DNA for the CDR3: TGTGCCAGCAGCCAACAGGGTGTAACCAAAAACATTCAGTACTTC.

This clonotype has a handful of counts. The chain uses TRBV6-1 and TRBJ1-2; 7 bases are shared with TRBD1. The germline V gene encodes CDR1 MNHNS and CDR2 SASEGT. This CDR3 contains 13 residues. Trimming took 6 bases from V and 4 from J; bases not matched to a gene: 5. The CDR3 coding sequence is TGTGCCAGCAGGGAGGACAGGATCTATGGCTACACCTTC. As protein: CASREDRIYGYTF.

The CDR3 protein is CASSERGQYGYTF. The DNA for the CDR3 is TGTGCCAGCAGTGAAAGGGGACAGTATGGCTACACCTTC. This chain joins TRBV6-1 and TRBJ1-2, with 7 bases identical to TRBD1. Losses at the gene ends were 2 bases for V and 5 bases for J; bases not matched to a gene: 2. CDR3 length equals 13 residues. Germline V gene data show CDR1 as MNHNS and CDR2 as SASEGT.

This clonotype has a handful of counts. J is TRBJ1-1 and V is TRBV19; perhaps TRBD1 as D (6 bases). V was trimmed by 7 bases and J by 8 bases, leaving 17 bases between them. The CDR3 sequence is 13 residues long. The germline gives CDR1 LNHDA, CDR2 SQIVND (reference sequence). CDR3 coding DNA: TGTGCCAGTACCCCGGCCCGGACAGAAGAAGCTTTCTTT. Translation gives CASTPARTEEAFF.

This clonotype was seen once. The chain carries TRBV11-2 and TRBJ2-7; 7 bases map to TRBD1. V gave up 6 bases and J gave up 5 bases; unmatched junction bases: 16. Germline V gene lookup returns CDR1 SGHAT and CDR2 FQNNGV. This CDR3 comprises 16 residues. The CDR3 reads CASSPGPFDRDDEQYF. CDR3 bases: TGTGCCAGCAGTCCTGGTCCCTTCGACAGGGATGACGAGCAGTACTTC.

This clonotype was counted at least ten times. V and J are TRBV6-1 and TRBJ2-5; 8 positions agree with TRBD1. Looked up from germline, CDR1 is MNHNS and CDR2 is SASEGT. J lost 5 bases, V lost 7 bases, and 9 bases had no gene match. The length of the CDR3 is 14 residues. CDR3 nucleotides: TGTGCCAGCACCACTGGACAGGGTTATGAGACCCAGTACTTC. It codes for CASTTGQGYETQYF.

This clonotype was seen repeatedly, ten times or more. V usage is TRBV27 and J usage is TRBJ1-6; no firm D call. V lost 5 bases and J 9 bases, leaving 14 bases between the germline ends. The germline gives CDR1 MNHEY, CDR2 SMNVEV (reference sequence). This CDR3 is 14 amino acids long. The CDR3 nucleotides read TGTGCCAGCAGTCCGAGTATTAGTCTTTCACCCCTCCACTTT. It translates to CASSPSISLSPLHF.

This clonotype was picked up many times. The rearrangement uses TRBV4-1 and TRBJ1-1; D uncertain. The CDR3 is 15 residues long. V dropped 0 bases and J dropped 1 base, with 9 bases sitting between them. Germline CDR1 is MGHRA and CDR2 is YSYEKL. The CDR3 region has the DNA TGCGCCAGCAGCCAAGAGTCACTGGGGAACACTGAAGCTTTCTTT. It codes for CASSQESLGNTEAFF.

The sample holds many counts of this clonotype. This chain links TRBV11-2 with TRBJ1-5, with D uncertain. The germline V gene encodes CDR1 SGHAT and CDR2 FQNNGV. Trimming took off 5 bases at V and 0 bases at J, with 5 bases between the two ends. CDR3 length equals 13 residues. CDR3 in DNA: TGTGCCAGCAGCAGCGGTAGCAATCAGCCCCAGCATTTT. Translated: CASSSGSNQPQHF. The whole variable domain, filled in from reference TRBV11-2 and TRBJ1-5, reads EAGVAQSPRYKIIEKRQSVAFWCNPISGHATLYWYQQILGQGPKLLIQFQNNGVVDDSQLPKDRFSAERLKGVDSTLKIQPAKLEDSAVYLCASSSGSNQPQHFGDGTRLSIL.

In its sample, this clonotype was seen many times. A read error may be the cause here, since a much bigger clone is one base away. The rearrangement joins TRBV28 to TRBJ1-5; D call uncertain. This CDR3 comprises 16 residues. Germline V gene sequence: CDR1 MDHEN, CDR2 SYDVKM. Trimming shortened V by 4 bases and J by 9 bases, and 22 bases separated the two germline ends. CDR3 bases: TGTGCCAGCAGTTCCCCTCGACACGCCGAGAGGCGGCCCCAGCATTTT. Translating it yields CASSSPRHAERRPQHF.

This clonotype has a count of ten or more. J is TRBJ2-2 and V is TRBV30; D could derive from TRBD1 or TRBD2 (5 bases each). V lost 8 bases to trimming and J lost 5 bases, with 18 bases between them. The CDR3 totals 14 residues. Germline V gene lookup returns CDR1 GTSNPN and CDR2 SVGIG (reference sequence). CDR3 DNA sequence: TGTGCCCTACGGGACCGAGCCAGGACCGGGGAGCTGTTTTTT. Protein sequence: CALRDRARTGELFF.

This clonotype showed up many times. V is TRBV6-5 and J is TRBJ2-5; a possible D gene is TRBD2 (6 bases). The germline CDR1 and CDR2 sequences are MNHEY and SVGAGI. V was pared by 4 bases and J by 0 bases, with 15 bases between. The CDR3 covers 16 residues. CDR3 residues: CASSSPREENQETQYF. In nucleotides, the CDR3 is TGTGCCAGCAGTTCCCCCAGGGAGGAAAACCAAGAGACCCAGTACTTC.

This clonotype has ten or more counts. This sequence joins TRBV5-1 and TRBJ2-5; 12 nucleotides line up with TRBD2. V was clipped by 0 bases and J by 1 base; unmatched bases: 13. CDR3 length: 20 amino acids. CDR1 is SGHRS and CDR2 is YFSETQ in the germline V gene. The CDR3 sequence is CASSLVSGTSGPGFQETQYF. The CDR3 DNA reads as TGCGCCAGCAGCTTGGTGAGCGGGACTAGCGGGCCAGGCTTCCAAGAGACCCAGTACTTC.

This clonotype was counted a few times. J is TRBJ2-7 and V is TRBV7-2; no definite D call. This CDR3 contains 13 residues. Deletions cut 5 bases from V and 3 bases from J, with 11 bases between. Germline V CDR1 and CDR2: SGHTA, FQGNSA. CDR3 residues: CASSLVPVYEQYF. The CDR3 nucleotides are TGTGCCAGCAGCCTAGTACCCGTCTACGAGCAGTACTTC.

This clonotype was detected many times. The chain has TRBV4-3 and TRBJ2-2, with unresolved D. V was pared by 1 base and J by 0 bases, with 15 bases between. Per germline, CDR1 LGHNA and CDR2 YSLEER. CDR3 length: 18 residues. CDR3 bases: TGCGCCAGCAGCCAAGCCCCGACGCGGTTTTCGAACACCGGGGAGCTGTTTTTT. Translated, it gives CASSQAPTRFSNTGELFF.

This clonotype was seen at least ten times. J is TRBJ2-7 and V is TRBV6-5, with D unresolved. Germline V gives CDR1 MNHEY, CDR2 SVGAGI. The CDR3 runs to 14 residues. V dropped 6 bases and J dropped 7 bases, with 19 bases sitting between them. The CDR3 reads CASSLLAREGEQYF. The DNA of the CDR3 is TGTGCCAGCAGCCTATTAGCCAGAGAAGGGGAGCAGTACTTC.

This chain joins TRBV6-1 and TRBJ1-1, with D possibly TRBD1 on 5 matching bases. The CDR3 has 13 amino acids. The V and J ends lost 6 bases and 4 bases respectively, with 12 bases between them. Germline V CDR1 and CDR2: MNHNS, SASEGT. The CDR3, as DNA: TGTGCCAGCAGATCAGCGGGGGGCACTGAAGCTTTCTTT. It yields the protein CASRSAGGTEAFF.

This clonotype was observed at least ten times. This chain uses TRBV11-2 with TRBJ1-6, with a tentative D call TRBD1 (6 bases). CDR3 size: 15 residues. Trimming cost V 10 bases and J 7 bases, with 20 bases left between them. Germline values: CDR1 SGHAT, CDR2 FQNNGV. In DNA, the CDR3 is TGTGCCACCCGGACAGAAACTGCGCAAAATTCACCCCTCCACTTT. Encoded protein: CATRTETAQNSPLHF.

The chain combines TRBV3-1 with TRBJ2-2; 11 positions agree with TRBD2. Germline CDR1 reads LGHDT; CDR2 reads YNNKEL (reference sequence). Germline trimming cut 5 bases from V and 3 bases from J; bases unmatched to any gene: 14. The length of the CDR3 is 19 residues. The CDR3 bases are TGTGCCAGCAGCGGACGTGGGGCTAGCGGGAGGCGGTACACCGGGGAGCTGTTTTTT. Translating gives CASSGRGASGRRYTGELFF.